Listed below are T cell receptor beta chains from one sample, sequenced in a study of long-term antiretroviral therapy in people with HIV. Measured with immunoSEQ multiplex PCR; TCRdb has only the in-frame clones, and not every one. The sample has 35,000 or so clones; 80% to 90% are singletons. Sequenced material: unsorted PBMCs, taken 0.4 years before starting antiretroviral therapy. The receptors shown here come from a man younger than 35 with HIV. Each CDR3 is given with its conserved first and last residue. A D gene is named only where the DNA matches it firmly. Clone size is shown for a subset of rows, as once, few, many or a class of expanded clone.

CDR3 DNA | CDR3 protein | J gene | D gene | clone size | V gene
TGTGCCAGCAGCCTCGAAGCCACTTGGGAGCAGTACTTC | CASSLEATWEQYF | TRBJ2-7 | NA | NA | TRBV7-9
TGTGCCAGCAGCTTGCAGGGGCCCTACGAGCAGTACTTC | CASSLQGPYEQYF | TRBJ2-7 | NA | NA | TRBV5-4
TGTGCCAGCAGCCCAAAGGGGAGCACAGATACGCAGTATTTT | CASSPKGSTDTQYF | TRBJ2-3 | NA | NA | TRBV7-3
TGTGCCAGCAGCGGACCCCGGGACAGGGGGCAAGAGACCCAGTACTTC | CASSGPRDRGQETQYF | TRBJ2-5 | TRBD1 | NA | TRBV5-4
TGCGCCAGCAGCCAGGCTCGATGGGTAAATTCCTACAATGAGCAGTTCTTC | CASSQARWVNSYNEQFF | TRBJ2-1 | NA | NA | TRBV4-3
TGTGCCAGCAGTTACGATCCAGGGGGCCTGTACGAGCAGTACTTC | CASSYDPGGLYEQYF | TRBJ2-7 | TRBD1 | NA | TRBV6-6
TGCGCCAGCAGCCAAGATCGGAGTGAACCCGGAAACACCATATATTTT | CASSQDRSEPGNTIYF | TRBJ1-3 | NA | NA | TRBV4-1
TGTGCCAGTAGTGGGGGCTCGGCCTACGAGCAGTACTTC | CASSGGSAYEQYF | TRBJ2-7 | NA | few | TRBV19
TGCGCCAGCAGCTACGACAGCCGGAACACTGAAGCTTTCTTT | CASSYDSRNTEAFF | TRBJ1-1 | NA | once | TRBV5-1
TGCGCCAGCAGTTTGGACAGTAGCAATCAGCCCCAGCATTTT | CASSLDSSNQPQHF | TRBJ1-5 | NA | NA | TRBV5-1
TGCGCCAGCAGAGGCAGGGGGCCTGGGGACGAGCAGTACTTC | CASRGRGPGDEQYF | TRBJ2-7 | TRBD1 | NA | TRBV5-1
TGCGCCAGCAGACCGGGACAGGGGTACGAGCAGTACTTC | CASRPGQGYEQYF | TRBJ2-7 | TRBD1 | few | TRBV5-1
TGTGCCAGTAGTCAGGACAGGGAGAACACTGAAGCTTTCTTT | CASSQDRENTEAFF | TRBJ1-1 | TRBD1 | once | TRBV19
TGTGCCAGCAGCCCTCTCGGACTAGCGGGGGTTGTGCGAGATACGCAGTATTTT | CASSPLGLAGVVRDTQYF | TRBJ2-3 | TRBD2 | NA | TRBV13
TGTGCCAGCAGCTTTTTGGCTAAGTCTGGAAACACCATATATTTT | CASSFLAKSGNTIYF | TRBJ1-3 | NA | NA | TRBV7-9
TGTGCCAGCGGTCAGGGGGCGGGAGGCTCTCAGCCCCAGCATTTT | CASGQGAGGSQPQHF | TRBJ1-5 | TRBD1 | NA | TRBV6-1
TGTGCCAGAAGCCAGACAGGGGAGGTCTGGGCCAACGTCCTGACTTTC | CARSQTGEVWANVLTF | TRBJ2-6 | TRBD1 | NA | TRBV5-3
TGTGCCAGCAGCTCTCAGGGGAGAAGCTACACCTTC | CASSSQGRSYTF | TRBJ1-2 | NA | few | TRBV5-4
TGTGCCAGCAGCTTTGGCAGGGGGCGATTTGTGAGCAATCAGCCCCAGCATTTT | CASSFGRGRFVSNQPQHF | TRBJ1-5 | TRBD1 | NA | TRBV7-8
TGTGCCACCAGCCTTGTAGGAACCGGATCGTACAATGAGCAGTTCTTC | CATSLVGTGSYNEQFF | TRBJ2-1 | NA | NA | TRBV15
TGTGCCAGCAGCTTAGAATTTATGGGGGACGGGCAGTACTTC | CASSLEFMGDGQYF | TRBJ2-7 | NA | NA | TRBV7-9
TGTGCCAGCAGCGTAGAACCTAGCGGGGATGAGCAGTTCTTC | CASSVEPSGDEQFF | TRBJ2-1 | TRBD2 | NA | TRBV9
TGCGCCAGCAGCCAAATACAGGGAAACACTGAAGCTTTCTTT | CASSQIQGNTEAFF | TRBJ1-1 | NA | NA | TRBV4-1
TGTGCCTGGGCCTGGGGACAGGGGGCCAACGAGCAGTACTTC | CAWAWGQGANEQYF | TRBJ2-7 | TRBD1 | NA | TRBV30
TGCGCCAGCAGCCCCACCAGCCAGGGGAACACTGAAGCTTTCTTT | CASSPTSQGNTEAFF | TRBJ1-1 | NA | NA | TRBV5-1
TGTGCCAGCAGTTTAGGGACAGGCCGGGGATATGGCTACACCTTC | CASSLGTGRGYGYTF | TRBJ1-2 | TRBD1 | NA | TRBV28